This T cell receptor beta chain stems from a study of control samples from healthy donors and cancer patients. Assay used: immunoSEQ multiplex PCR; TCRdb lists only in-frame clones, some missing. The sample consists of over 70,000 clones, 85% to 90% of them appearing once. Germline CDR1 and CDR2: ENHRY and SYGVKD. Trimming shortened V by 3 bases and J by 6 bases, and 9 bases separated the two germline ends. The CDR3 has 13 amino acids. The material sequenced was PBMCs. The J gene is TRBJ1-5, the V gene TRBV10-3, with D maybe TRBD1 (5 bases). This receptor was identified in a woman between 45 and 65 years old with colorectal cancer. The CDR3 DNA follows: TGTGCCATCAGTGAACAACAGGCTCAGCCCCAGCATTTT. Protein sequence: CAISEQQAQPQHF.